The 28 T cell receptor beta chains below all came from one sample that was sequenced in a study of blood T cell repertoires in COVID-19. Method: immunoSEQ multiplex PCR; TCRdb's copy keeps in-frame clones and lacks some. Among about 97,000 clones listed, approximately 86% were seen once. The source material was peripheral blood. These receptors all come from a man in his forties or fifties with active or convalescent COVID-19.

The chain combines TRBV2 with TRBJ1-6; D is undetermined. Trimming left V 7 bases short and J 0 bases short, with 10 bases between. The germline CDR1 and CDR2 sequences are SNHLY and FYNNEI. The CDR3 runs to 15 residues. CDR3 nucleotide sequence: TGTGCCAGCAAGGAGTACCTCTCCTATAATTCACCCCTCCACTTT. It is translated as CASKEYLSYNSPLHF.

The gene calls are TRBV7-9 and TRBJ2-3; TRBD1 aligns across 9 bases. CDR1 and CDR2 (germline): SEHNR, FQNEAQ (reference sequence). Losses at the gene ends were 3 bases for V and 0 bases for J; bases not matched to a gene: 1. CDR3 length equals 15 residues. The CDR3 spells CASSLGTGSTDTQYF. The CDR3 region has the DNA TGTGCCAGCAGCTTGGGGACAGGGAGCACAGATACGCAGTATTTT.

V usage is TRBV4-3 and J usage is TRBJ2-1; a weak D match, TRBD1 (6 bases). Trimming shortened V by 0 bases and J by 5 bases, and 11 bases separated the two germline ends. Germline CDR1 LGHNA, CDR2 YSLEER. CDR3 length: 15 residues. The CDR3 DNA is TGCGCCAGCAGCCAAGATCCCGGGACAAACAATGAGCAGTTCTTC. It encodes CASSQDPGTNNEQFF.

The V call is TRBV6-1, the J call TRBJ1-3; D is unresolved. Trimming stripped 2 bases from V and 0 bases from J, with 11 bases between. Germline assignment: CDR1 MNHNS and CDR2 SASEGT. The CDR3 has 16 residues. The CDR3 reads CASSENGGSSGNTIYF. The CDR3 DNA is TGTGCCAGCAGTGAAAATGGCGGCAGCTCTGGAAACACCATATATTTT.

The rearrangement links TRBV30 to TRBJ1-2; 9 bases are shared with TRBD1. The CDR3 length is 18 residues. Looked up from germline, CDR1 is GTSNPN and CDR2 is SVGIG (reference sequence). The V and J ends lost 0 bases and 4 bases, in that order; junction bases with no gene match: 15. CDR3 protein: CAWSVRGQGKGPGYGYTF. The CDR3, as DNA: TGTGCCTGGAGTGTACGGGGACAGGGAAAAGGCCCCGGCTATGGCTACACCTTC.

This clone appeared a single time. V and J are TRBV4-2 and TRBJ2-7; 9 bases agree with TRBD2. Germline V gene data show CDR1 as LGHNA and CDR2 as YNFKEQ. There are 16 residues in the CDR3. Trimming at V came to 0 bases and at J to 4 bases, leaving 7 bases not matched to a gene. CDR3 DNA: TGTGCCAGCAGCCAAGACTTTCTAGCGGGGATTTACGAGCAGTACGTC. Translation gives CASSQDFLAGIYEQYV.

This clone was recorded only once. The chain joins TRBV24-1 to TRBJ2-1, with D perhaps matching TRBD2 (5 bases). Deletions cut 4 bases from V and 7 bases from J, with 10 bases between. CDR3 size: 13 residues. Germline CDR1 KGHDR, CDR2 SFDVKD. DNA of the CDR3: TGTGCCACCAGTGACCCCGGGAAGAATGAGCAGTTCTTC. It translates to CATSDPGKNEQFF.

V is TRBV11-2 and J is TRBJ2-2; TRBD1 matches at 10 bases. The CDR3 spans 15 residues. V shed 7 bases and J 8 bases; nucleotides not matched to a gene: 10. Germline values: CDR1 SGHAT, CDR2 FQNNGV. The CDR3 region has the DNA TGTGCCAGCACTCGTAGACAGGGGGCAAGGGGGGAGCTGTTTTTT. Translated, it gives CASTRRQGARGELFF. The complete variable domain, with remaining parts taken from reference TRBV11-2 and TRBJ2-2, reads EAGVAQSPRYKIIEKRQSVAFWCNPISGHATLYWYQQILGQGPKLLIQFQNNGVVDDSQLPKDRFSAERLKGVDSTLKIQPAKLEDSAVYLCASTRRQGARGELFFGEGSRLTVL.

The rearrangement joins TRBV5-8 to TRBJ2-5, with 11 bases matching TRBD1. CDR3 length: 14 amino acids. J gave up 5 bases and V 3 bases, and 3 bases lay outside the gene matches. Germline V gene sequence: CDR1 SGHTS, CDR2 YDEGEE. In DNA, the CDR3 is TGTGCCAGCAGCTGGACAGGGGGCGAGGAGACCCAGTACTTC. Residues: CASSWTGGEETQYF.

The CDR3 DNA reads TGTGCCAGTAGAGGACAGGGAAGGCGAAACACTGAAGCTTTCTTT. Protein product: CASRGQGRRNTEAFF. V gene TRBV19 combines with J gene TRBJ1-1; 8 nucleotides align to TRBD1. The germline CDR1 and CDR2 sequences are LNHDA and SQIVND (reference sequence). CDR3 length equals 15 residues. Trimming took 6 bases from V and 2 from J; bases not matched to a gene: 8.

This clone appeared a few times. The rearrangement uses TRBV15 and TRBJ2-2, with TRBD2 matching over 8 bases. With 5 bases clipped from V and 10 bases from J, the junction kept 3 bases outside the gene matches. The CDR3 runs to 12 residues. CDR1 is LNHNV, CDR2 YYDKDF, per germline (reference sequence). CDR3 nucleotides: TGTGCCACCAGCCGGGGGGGCGAGGAGCTGTTTTTT. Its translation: CATSRGGEELFF.

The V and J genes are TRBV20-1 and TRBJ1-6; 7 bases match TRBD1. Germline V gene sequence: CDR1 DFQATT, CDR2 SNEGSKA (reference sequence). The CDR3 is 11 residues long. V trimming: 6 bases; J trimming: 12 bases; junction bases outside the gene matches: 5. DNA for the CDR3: TGCAGTGCAAGGACAGGAGGACCCCTCCACTTT. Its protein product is CSARTGGPLHF.

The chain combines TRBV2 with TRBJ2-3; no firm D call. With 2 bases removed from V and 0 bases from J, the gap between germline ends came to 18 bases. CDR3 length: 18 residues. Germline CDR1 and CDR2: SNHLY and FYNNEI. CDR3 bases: TGTGCCAGCAGTGAAATCCAGCGTCCAGCGTCTAGCACAGATACGCAGTATTTT. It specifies CASSEIQRPASSTDTQYF.

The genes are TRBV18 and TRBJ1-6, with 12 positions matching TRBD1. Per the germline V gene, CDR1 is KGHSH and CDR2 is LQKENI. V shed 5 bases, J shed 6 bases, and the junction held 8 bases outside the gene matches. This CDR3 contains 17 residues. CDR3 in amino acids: CASSLTGTGGVNSPLHF. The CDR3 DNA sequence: TGTGCCAGCTCATTAACCGGGACAGGGGGCGTTAATTCACCCCTCCACTTT.

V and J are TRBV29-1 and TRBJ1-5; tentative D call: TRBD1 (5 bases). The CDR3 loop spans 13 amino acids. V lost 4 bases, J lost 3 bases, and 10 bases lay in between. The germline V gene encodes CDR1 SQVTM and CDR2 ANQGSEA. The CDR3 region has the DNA TGCAGCGTTGTGGGGCAAGACAATCAGCCCCAGCATTTT. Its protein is CSVVGQDNQPQHF.

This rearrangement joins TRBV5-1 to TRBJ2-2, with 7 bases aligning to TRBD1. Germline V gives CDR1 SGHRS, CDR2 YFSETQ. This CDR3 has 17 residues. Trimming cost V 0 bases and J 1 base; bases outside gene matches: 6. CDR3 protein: CASSLGFRTGNTGELFF. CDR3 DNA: TGCGCCAGCAGCTTGGGATTCAGGACAGGGAACACCGGGGAGCTGTTTTTT.

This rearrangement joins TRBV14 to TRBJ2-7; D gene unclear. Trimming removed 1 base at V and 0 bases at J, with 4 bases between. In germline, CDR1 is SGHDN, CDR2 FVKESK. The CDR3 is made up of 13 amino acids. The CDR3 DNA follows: TGTGCCAGCAGCCAAGTAAACTCCTACGAGCAGTACGTC. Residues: CASSQVNSYEQYV.

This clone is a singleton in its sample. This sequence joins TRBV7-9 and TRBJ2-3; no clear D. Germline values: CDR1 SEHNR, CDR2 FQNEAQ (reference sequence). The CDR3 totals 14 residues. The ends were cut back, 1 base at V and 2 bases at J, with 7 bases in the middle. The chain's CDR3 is CASSLGGPTDTQYF. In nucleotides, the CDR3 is TGTGCCAGCAGCTTAGGAGGCCCCACAGATACGCAGTATTTT.

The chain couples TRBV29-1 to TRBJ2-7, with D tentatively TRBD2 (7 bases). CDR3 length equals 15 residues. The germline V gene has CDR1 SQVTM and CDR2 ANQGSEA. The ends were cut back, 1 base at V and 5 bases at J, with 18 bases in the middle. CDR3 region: CSVEGGGTPTDEQYF. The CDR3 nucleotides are TGCAGCGTTGAAGGGGGGGGGACACCTACTGACGAGCAGTACTTC.

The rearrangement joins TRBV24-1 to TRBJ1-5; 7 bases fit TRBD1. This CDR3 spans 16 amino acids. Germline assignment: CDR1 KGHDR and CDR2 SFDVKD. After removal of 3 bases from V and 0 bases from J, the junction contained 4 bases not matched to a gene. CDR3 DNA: TGTGCCACCAGTGATACACAGGGGAATAGCAATCAGCCCCAGCATTTT. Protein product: CATSDTQGNSNQPQHF.

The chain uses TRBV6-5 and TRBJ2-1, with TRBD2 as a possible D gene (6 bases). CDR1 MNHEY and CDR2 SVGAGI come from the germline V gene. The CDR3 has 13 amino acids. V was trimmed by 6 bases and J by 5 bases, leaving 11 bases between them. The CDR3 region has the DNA TGTGCCAGCAGGGCGGGGCAAAACAATGAGCAGTTCTTC. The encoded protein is CASRAGQNNEQFF.

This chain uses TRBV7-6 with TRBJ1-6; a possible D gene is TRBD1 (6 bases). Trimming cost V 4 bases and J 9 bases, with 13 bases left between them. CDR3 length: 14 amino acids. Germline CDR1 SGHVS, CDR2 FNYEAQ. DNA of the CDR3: TGTGCCAGCAGCTCCGGGACATTACTTTCACCCCTCCACTTT. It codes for CASSSGTLLSPLHF.

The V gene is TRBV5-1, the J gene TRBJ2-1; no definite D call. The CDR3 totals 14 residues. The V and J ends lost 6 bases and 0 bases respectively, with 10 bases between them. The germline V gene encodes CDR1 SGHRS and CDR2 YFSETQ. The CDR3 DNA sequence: TGCGCCAGCACCCCGACGGGCTCCTACAATGAGCAGTTCTTC. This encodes CASTPTGSYNEQFF.

The CDR3 reads CASTQPGQIYNSPLHF. In nucleotides, the CDR3 is TGTGCCAGTACCCAGCCGGGACAGATCTATAATTCACCCCTCCACTTT. V gene TRBV19 combines with J gene TRBJ1-6, with 7 bases lining up with TRBD1. Germline CDR1 is LNHDA and CDR2 is SQIVND (reference sequence). This CDR3 spans 16 amino acids. V lost 7 bases and J lost 3; bases outside the gene matches: 9.

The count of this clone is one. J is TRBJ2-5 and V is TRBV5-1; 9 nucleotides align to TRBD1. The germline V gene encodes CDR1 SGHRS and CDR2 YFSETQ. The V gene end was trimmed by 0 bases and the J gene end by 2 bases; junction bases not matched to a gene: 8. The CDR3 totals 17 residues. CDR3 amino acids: CASSLAGTGSLQETQYF. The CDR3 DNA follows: TGCGCCAGCAGCTTGGCCGGGACAGGGTCACTACAAGAGACCCAGTACTTC.

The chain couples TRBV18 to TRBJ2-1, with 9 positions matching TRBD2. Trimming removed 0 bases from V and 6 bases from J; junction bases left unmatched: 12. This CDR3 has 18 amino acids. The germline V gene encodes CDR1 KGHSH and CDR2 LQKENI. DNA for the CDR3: TGTGCCAGCTCACCACCGATGCTAGCGGGGTTCAATCTCAATGAGCAGTTCTTC. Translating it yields CASSPPMLAGFNLNEQFF.

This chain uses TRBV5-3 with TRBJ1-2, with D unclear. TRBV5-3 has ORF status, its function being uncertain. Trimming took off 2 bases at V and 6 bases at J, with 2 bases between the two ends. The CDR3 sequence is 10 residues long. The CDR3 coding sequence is TGTGCCAGAAGCTTCAATGGCTACACCTTC. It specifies CARSFNGYTF.

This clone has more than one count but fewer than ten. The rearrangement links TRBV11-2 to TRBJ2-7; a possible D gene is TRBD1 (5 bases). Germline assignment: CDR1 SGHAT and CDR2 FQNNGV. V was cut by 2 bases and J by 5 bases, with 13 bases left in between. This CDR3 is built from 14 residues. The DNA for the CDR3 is TGTGCCAGCAGCTTACAGGTCAGGGCCGACGAGCAGTACTTC. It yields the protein CASSLQVRADEQYF.